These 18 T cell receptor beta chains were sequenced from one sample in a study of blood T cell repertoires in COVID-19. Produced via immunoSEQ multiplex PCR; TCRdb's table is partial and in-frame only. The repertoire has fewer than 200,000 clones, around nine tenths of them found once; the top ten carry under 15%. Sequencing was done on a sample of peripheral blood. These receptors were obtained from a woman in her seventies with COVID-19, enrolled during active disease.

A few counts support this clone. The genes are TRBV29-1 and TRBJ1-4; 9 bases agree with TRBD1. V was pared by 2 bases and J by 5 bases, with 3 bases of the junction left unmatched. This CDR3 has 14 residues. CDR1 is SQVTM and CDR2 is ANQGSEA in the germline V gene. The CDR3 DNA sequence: TGCAGCGTTGAAACCGGGACAGGGAATGAAAAACTGTTTTTT. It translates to CSVETGTGNEKLFF.

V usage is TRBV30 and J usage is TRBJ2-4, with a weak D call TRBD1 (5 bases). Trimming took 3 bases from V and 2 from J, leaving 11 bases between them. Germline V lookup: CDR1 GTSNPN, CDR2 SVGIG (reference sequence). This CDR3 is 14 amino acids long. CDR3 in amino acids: CAWRNQGPKNIQYF. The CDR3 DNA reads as TGTGCCTGGAGAAACCAGGGTCCCAAAAACATTCAGTACTTC.

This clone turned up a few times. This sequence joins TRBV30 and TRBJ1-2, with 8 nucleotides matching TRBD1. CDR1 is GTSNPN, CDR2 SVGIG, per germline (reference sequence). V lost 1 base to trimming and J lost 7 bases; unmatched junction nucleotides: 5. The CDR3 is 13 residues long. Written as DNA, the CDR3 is TGTGCCTGGAGTGCTCAGGGGGCCGGTGGCTACACCTTC. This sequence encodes CAWSAQGAGGYTF.

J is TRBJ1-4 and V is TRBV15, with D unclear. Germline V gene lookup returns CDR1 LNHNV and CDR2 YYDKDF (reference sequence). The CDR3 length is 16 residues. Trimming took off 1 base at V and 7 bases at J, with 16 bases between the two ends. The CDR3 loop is CATSRATVGGGEKLFF. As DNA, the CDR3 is TGTGCCACCAGCAGAGCCACCGTGGGAGGAGGTGAAAAACTGTTTTTT.

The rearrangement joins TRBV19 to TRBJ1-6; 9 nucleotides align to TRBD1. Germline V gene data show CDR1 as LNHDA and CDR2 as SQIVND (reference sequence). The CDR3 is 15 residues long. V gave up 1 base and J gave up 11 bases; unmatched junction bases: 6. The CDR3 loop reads CASSIAQGAHAPLHF. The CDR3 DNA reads TGTGCCAGTAGTATAGCACAGGGGGCGCATGCACCCCTCCACTTT.

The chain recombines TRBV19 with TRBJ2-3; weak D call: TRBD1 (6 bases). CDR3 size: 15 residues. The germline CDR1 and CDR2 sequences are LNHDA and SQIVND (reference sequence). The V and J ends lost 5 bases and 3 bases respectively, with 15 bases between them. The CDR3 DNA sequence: TGTGCCAGTAGTCCCACAGGGTTGGAGACAGATACGCAGTATTTT. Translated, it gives CASSPTGLETDTQYF. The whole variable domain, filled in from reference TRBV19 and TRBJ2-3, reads DGGITQSPKYLFRKEGQNVTLSCEQNLNHDAMYWYRQDPGQGLRLIYYSQIVNDFQKGDIAEGYSVSREKKESFPLTVTSAQKNPTAFYLCASSPTGLETDTQYFGPGTRLTVL.

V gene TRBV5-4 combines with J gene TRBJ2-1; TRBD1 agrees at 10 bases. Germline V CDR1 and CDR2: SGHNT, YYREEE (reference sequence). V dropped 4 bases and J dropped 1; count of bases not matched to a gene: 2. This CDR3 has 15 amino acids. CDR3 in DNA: TGTGCCAGCAGCATGGACAGGGGGTCCTACAATGAGCAGTTCTTC. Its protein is CASSMDRGSYNEQFF.

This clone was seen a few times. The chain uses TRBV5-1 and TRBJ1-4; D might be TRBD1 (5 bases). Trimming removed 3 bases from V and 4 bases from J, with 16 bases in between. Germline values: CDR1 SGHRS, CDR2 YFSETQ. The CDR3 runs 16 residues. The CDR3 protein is CASSSTPGGLNEKLFF. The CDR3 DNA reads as TGCGCCAGCAGCTCAACTCCGGGGGGTCTTAATGAAAAACTGTTTTTT.

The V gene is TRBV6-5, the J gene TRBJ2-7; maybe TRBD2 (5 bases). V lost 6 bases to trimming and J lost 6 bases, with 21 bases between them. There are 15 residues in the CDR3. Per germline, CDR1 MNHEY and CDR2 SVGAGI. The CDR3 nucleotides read TGTGCCAGCAGCTATCAAGTAGGCCCCCGGGGCGAGCAGTACTTC. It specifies CASSYQVGPRGEQYF.

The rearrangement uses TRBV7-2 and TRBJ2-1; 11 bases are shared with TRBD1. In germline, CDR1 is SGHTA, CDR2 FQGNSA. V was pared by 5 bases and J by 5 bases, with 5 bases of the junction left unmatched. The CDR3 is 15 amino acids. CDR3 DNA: TGTGCCAGCAGCCCGAGGGGACAGGGGGACAATGAGCAGTTCTTC. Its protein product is CASSPRGQGDNEQFF.

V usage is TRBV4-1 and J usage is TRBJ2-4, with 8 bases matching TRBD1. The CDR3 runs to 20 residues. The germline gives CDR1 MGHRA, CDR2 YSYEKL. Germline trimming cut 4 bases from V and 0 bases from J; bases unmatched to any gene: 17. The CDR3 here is CASSPTQGQVTLLAKNIQYF. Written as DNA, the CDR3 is TGCGCCAGCAGCCCAACCCAGGGACAGGTAACATTGCTAGCCAAAAACATTCAGTACTTC.

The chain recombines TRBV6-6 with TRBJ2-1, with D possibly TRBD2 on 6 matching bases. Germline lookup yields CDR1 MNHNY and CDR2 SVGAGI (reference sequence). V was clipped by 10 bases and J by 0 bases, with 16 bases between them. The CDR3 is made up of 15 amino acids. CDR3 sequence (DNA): TGTGCCACTCTCCGGGAGCTTGGCTCCTACAATGAGCAGTTCTTC. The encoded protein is CATLRELGSYNEQFF.

The CDR3 is CASSRTIAGERADTQYF. CDR3 sequence (DNA): TGTGCCAGCAGTCGTACGATAGCGGGAGAGAGGGCAGATACGCAGTATTTT. This sequence joins TRBV27 and TRBJ2-3; 9 nucleotides align to TRBD2. Per germline, CDR1 MNHEY and CDR2 SMNVEV (reference sequence). This CDR3 spans 17 amino acids. V lost 5 bases, J lost 4 bases, and 13 bases stayed unmatched.

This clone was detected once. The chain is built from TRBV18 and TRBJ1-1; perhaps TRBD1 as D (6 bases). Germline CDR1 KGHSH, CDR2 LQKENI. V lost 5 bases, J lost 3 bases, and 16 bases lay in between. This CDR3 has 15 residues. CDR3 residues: CASSKNRDGYTEAFF. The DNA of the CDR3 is TGTGCCAGCTCAAAGAACAGGGACGGCTACACTGAAGCTTTCTTT.

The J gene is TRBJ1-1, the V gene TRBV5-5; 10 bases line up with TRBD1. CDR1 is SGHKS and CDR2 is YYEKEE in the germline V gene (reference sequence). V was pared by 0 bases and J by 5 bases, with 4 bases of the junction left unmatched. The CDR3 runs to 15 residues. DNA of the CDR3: TGTGCCAGCAGCTTGGAGGGACAGGGGCAGACTGAAGCTTTCTTT. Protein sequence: CASSLEGQGQTEAFF.

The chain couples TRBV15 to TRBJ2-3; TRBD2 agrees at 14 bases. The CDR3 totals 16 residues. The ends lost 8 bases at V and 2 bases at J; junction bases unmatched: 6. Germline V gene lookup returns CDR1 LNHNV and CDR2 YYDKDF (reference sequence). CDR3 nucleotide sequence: TGTGCCACCTGCCGGACTAGCGGGAGGCCCACAGATACGCAGTATTTT. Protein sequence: CATCRTSGRPTDTQYF.

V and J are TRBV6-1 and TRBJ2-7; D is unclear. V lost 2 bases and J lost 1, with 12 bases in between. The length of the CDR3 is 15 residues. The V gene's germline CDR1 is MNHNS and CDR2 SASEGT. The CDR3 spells CASSESTVSSYEQYF. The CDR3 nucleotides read TGTGCCAGCAGTGAAAGCACAGTTAGTTCCTACGAGCAGTACTTC.

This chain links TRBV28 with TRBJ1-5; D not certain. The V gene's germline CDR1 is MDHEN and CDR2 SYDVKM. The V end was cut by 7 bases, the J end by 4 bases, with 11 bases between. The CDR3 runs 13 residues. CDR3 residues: CASIAGLNQPQHF. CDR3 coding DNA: TGTGCCAGCATAGCGGGGTTAAATCAGCCCCAGCATTTT. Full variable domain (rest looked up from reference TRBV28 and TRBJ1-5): DVKVTQSSRYLVKRTGEKVFLECVQDMDHENMFWYRQDPGLGLRLIYFSYDVKMKEKGDIPEGYSVSREKKERFSLILESASTNQTSMYLCASIAGLNQPQHFGDGTRLSIL.